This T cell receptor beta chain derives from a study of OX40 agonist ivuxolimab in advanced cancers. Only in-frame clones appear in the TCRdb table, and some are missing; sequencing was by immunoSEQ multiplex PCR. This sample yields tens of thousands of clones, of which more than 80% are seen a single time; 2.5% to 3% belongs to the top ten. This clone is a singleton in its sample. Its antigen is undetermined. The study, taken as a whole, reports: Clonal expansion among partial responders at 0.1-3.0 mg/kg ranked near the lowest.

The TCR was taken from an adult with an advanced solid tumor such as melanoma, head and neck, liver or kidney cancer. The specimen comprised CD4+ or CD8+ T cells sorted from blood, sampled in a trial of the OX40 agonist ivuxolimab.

The CDR3 region is CASRITGPNQYF. The CDR3 coding sequence is TGTGCCAGCAGAATAACCGGGCCGAATCAGTACTTC. The chain combines TRBV2 with TRBJ2-4, with unresolved D. This CDR3 has 12 amino acids. The V end was cut by 6 bases, the J end by 12 bases, with 15 bases between. Germline V CDR1 and CDR2: SNHLY, FYNNEI.